The source of this T cell receptor beta chain is a study of T cells in tuberculosis. Study details: This South African cohort compared adolescents with or without latent tuberculosis against adults with active tuberculosis.

With respect to this clone: Its specificity is unknown.

Study-wide findings and caveats: Active tuberculosis TCR-alpha repertoires lay closer to GMM-specific TCRs than IGRA-negative controls, suggesting clonal expansion.

Deletions cut 6 bases from V and 5 bases from J, with 19 bases between. CDR3 length: 15 residues. CDR1 SEHNR and CDR2 FQNEAQ come from the germline V gene (reference sequence). This table comes from immunoSEQ multiplex PCR, and its TCRdb copy is limited to in-frame clones, with some not included. The sample has some 26,000 clones; 90% to 95% are singletons. The chain recombines TRBV7-9 with TRBJ1-2; no definite D call. The receptor's source is a donor between 10 and 35 years old with latent tuberculosis or without tuberculosis infection. Some clones in this sample may be carry-over from other donors' samples. Sequencing was performed on PBMCs. The CDR3 coding sequence is TGTGCCAGCAGTCCACTCGTCTCGGCGGCGTATGGCTACACCTTC. Protein sequence: CASSPLVSAAYGYTF.